These 15 T cell receptor beta chains originate from one sample sequenced in a study of Tregs in tolerant kidney transplant recipients. Sequenced by immunoSEQ multiplex PCR; TCRdb stores in-frame clones only, minus some. The sample table includes 5,300 or so clones. Mixed chimerism was transient after nonmyeloablative marrow transplants from related graft donors. The sample here was CD4+ T cells from blood (PBMCs), taken 14 months after the transplant. The receptors originated from a human patient who received a combined kidney and bone marrow transplant. T cells may partly derive from the graft donor.

For this clone: The read gets to within 3 residues of the CDR3 end, and the germline J gene fills in the rest. J is TRBJ1-2 and V is TRBV5-5; D ambiguous. The CDR3 is made up of 14 amino acids. The germline V and J ends were trimmed by 4 bases and 1 base, with 11 bases remaining between them. The V gene's germline CDR1 is SGHKS and CDR2 YYEKEE (reference sequence). The CDR3 here is CASSRRVDNYGYTF. The covered CDR3 bases are TGTGCCAGCAGCCGTCGGGTCGATAACTATGGC.

As to this clone: The missing CDR3 end, 3 residues past where the read stops, is filled in from the germline J gene. The V gene is TRBV7-9, the J gene TRBJ1-1, with TRBD1 matching over 7 bases. CDR3 length: 15 residues. J was trimmed by 4 bases and V by 7 bases; bases with no gene match: 12. Germline CDR1 SEHNR, CDR2 FQNEAQ (reference sequence). The CDR3 bases that were read are TGTGCCAGCAACAAGAACAGGGGTAGGAGCACTGAA. It codes for CASNKNRGRSTE. The full CDR3 is CASNKNRGRSTEAFF. The whole variable domain, filled in from reference TRBV7-9 and TRBJ1-1, reads DTGVSQNPRHKITKRGQNVTFRCDPISEHNRLYWYRQTLGQGPEFLTYFQNEAQLEKSRLLSDRFSAERPKGSFSTLEIQRTEQGDSAMYLCASNKNRGRSTEAFFGQGTRLTVV.

About this clone itself: The read terminates 3 residues ahead of where the CDR3 ends, so the germline J gene completes it. The V call is TRBV12-3 or TRBV12-4, the J call TRBJ1-1; D unclear. Trimming pared 3 bases from V and 6 bases from J, leaving 11 bases between. CDR3 length: 13 residues. The CDR3 loop reads CASSFGDSPEAFF. The covered CDR3 bases are TGTGCCAGCAGTTTCGGGGATTCCCCTGAA.

Of note for this clone: The CDR3 goes on 3 residues after the read ends, and that part is filled in from the germline J gene. This chain connects TRBV2 to TRBJ1-6, with D unclear. The CDR3 has 14 residues. V lost 6 bases and J 8 bases, leaving 14 bases between the germline ends. Germline V gene lookup returns CDR1 SNHLY and CDR2 FYNNEI. The CDR3: CASSAQRVDSPLHF. The DNA read from the CDR3 is TGTGCCAGCAGCGCCCAGCGGGTGGATTCACCC.

Of note for this clone: The DNA ends 3 residues before the CDR3 does, and the rest of the CDR3 is filled in from the germline J gene. The chain recombines TRBV2 with TRBJ2-5; 10 bases are shared with TRBD1. The CDR3 length is 14 residues. CDR1 is SNHLY, CDR2 FYNNEI, per germline. The trim removed 4 bases at V and 1 base at J, leaving 0 bases unmatched. The CDR3 protein is CASSGTGGQETQYF. CDR3 DNA (partial): TGTGCCAGCAGTGGGACAGGGGGCCAAGAGACC.

According to its frequency, this clone is medium-sized (0.01 to 0.1%). The read terminates 3 residues before the CDR3 end, so the remaining end is supplied by the germline J gene. The chain couples TRBV5-1 to TRBJ1-1; D is uncertain. Per germline, CDR1 SGHRS and CDR2 YFSETQ. The ends were cut back, 0 bases at V and 2 bases at J, with 26 bases in the middle. The CDR3 loop spans 20 amino acids. CDR3 DNA (partial): TGCGCCAGCAGCTTGGGCCCGGGTGGAGGTAAGGCTAGGAAAAACACTGAA. This gives the protein CASSLGPGGGKARKNTE. The full CDR3 reads CASSLGPGGGKARKNTEAFF.

For this clone: The read gets to within 3 residues of the CDR3 end, and the germline J gene fills in the rest. The chain couples TRBV7-2 to TRBJ2-2, with TRBD2 matching over 9 bases. The CDR3 extends over 14 amino acids. V lost 6 bases and J lost 6; bases outside the gene matches: 5. The germline V gene encodes CDR1 SGHTA and CDR2 FQGNSA. The CDR3 DNA, read in part, is TGTGCCAGCAGGCGGACTAGCGCCGCCGGGGAG. This codes for CASRRTSAAGE. The CDR3 reads in full as CASRRTSAAGELFF.

Details on this clone: The read comes to an end 3 residues before the CDR3 does, leaving the germline J gene to fill in the end. The rearrangement uses TRBV10-2 and TRBJ2-5; a possible D gene is TRBD1 (5 bases). Trimming left V 7 bases short and J 2 bases short, with 8 bases between. Germline V CDR1 and CDR2: WSHSY, SAAADI. The CDR3 loop spans 12 amino acids. Partial CDR3 DNA: TGCGCCAGCATAGGGGAACAAGAGACC. This translates into CASIGEQET. The whole CDR3 region reads CASIGEQETQYF.

About this clone: The read ends 3 residues before the CDR3 terminus; that terminus is restored from the germline J gene. The chain recombines TRBV6-2 or TRBV6-3 with TRBJ2-2; D is possibly TRBD2 (5 bases). The CDR3 totals 13 residues. V gave up 1 base and J gave up 7 bases, with 7 bases separating them. Germline assignment: CDR1 MNHEY and CDR2 SVGEGT. The DNA read from the CDR3 is TGTGCCAGCAGTTACTTTCGGGGCGGGGAG. Its protein is CASSYFRGGE. The entire CDR3 is CASSYFRGGELFF.

In terms of frequency, this clone is medium-sized. With the read ending 3 residues before the CDR3 end, the germline J gene is used to fill in that end. This sequence joins TRBV6-1 and TRBJ2-7, with a tentative D call TRBD2 (6 bases). V lost 1 base and J lost 2, with 12 bases in between. The CDR3 is 15 amino acids. The V gene's germline CDR1 is MNHNS and CDR2 SASEGT. CDR3 sequence reads: CASSEVWGVAYEQYF. CDR3 DNA, as far as it was read: TGTGCCAGCAGTGAAGTGTGGGGGGTCGCCTACGAG.

About this clone: The CDR3 end lies 3 residues beyond the end of the read and is filled in from the germline J gene. The V and J genes are TRBV5-1 and TRBJ2-3, with TRBD2 matching 11 bases. The CDR3 length is 17 residues. CDR1 is SGHRS and CDR2 is YFSETQ in the germline V gene. J was trimmed by 0 bases and V by 2 bases; bases with no gene match: 5. CDR3 region: CASSFLAGGSSTDTQYF. The CDR3 bases that were read are TGCGCCAGCAGCTTCCTAGCGGGGGGATCTAGCACAGATACG.

On this clone: Sequencing ends 3 residues short of the CDR3 end; the germline J gene provides the rest. Other DNA sequences from this sample encode an identical CDR3 as well. The chain is built from TRBV5-1 and TRBJ2-4; 7 nucleotides line up with TRBD2. The V gene end was trimmed by 4 bases and the J gene end by 3 bases; junction bases not matched to a gene: 7. The germline V gene has CDR1 SGHRS and CDR2 YFSETQ. This CDR3 has 15 residues. The covered CDR3 bases are TGCGCCAGCAGCCGAGAGGGGAGGGGCAAAAACATT. It encodes CASSREGRGKNI. The complete CDR3 sequence is CASSREGRGKNIQYF.

This clone ranks as medium-sized in terms of frequency. The sequenced fragment ends 3 residues before the CDR3 boundary, so the rest is inferred from the germline J gene. The chain uses TRBV18 and TRBJ1-1, with 7 bases aligning to TRBD1. The length of the CDR3 is 13 residues. Germline lookup yields CDR1 KGHSH and CDR2 LQKENI. CDR3 bases read: TGTGCCAGCTCACTACACAGGGGCGGGGAA. It is translated as CASSLHRGGE. The whole CDR3 sequence is CASSLHRGGEAFF. Full variable domain (outside the CDR3, taken from reference TRBV18 and TRBJ1-1): NAGVMQNPRHLVRRRGQEARLRCSPMKGHSHVYWYRQLPEEGLKFMVYLQKENIIDESGMPKERFSAEFPKEGPSILRIQQVVRGDSAAYFCASSLHRGGEAFFGQGTRLTVV.

A word on this clone: Read coverage stops 3 residues before the CDR3 terminus; the germline J gene supplies the remainder. The chain employs TRBV5-5 and TRBJ2-1, with 11 nucleotides matching TRBD2. CDR1 and CDR2 (germline): SGHKS, YYEKEE (reference sequence). The V gene end was trimmed by 4 bases and the J gene end by 6 bases; junction bases not matched to a gene: 3. The CDR3 runs 14 residues. The CDR3 loop reads CASSGGLAVNEQFF. The sequenced part of the CDR3 DNA is TGTGCCAGCAGCGGGGGACTAGCGGTCAATGAG.

About this clone itself: The read gets to within 3 residues of the CDR3 end, and the germline J gene fills in the rest. This rearrangement joins TRBV5-3 to TRBJ2-7; a possible D gene is TRBD1 (5 bases). TRBV5-3 is an open reading frame whose function is uncertain. Trimming stripped 4 bases from V and 3 bases from J, with 14 bases between. This CDR3 is built from 14 residues. CDR3 DNA, as far as it was read: TGTGCCAGAAGCCCAAGGGCCCAGGGCTACGAG. Translating it yields CARSPRAQGYE. The complete CDR3 sequence is CARSPRAQGYEQYF.